The next 19 T cell receptor beta chains were all read from a single sample in a study of regulatory and conventional T cells in RAG deficiency. Repertoires were generated with immunoSEQ multiplex PCR, while TCRdb's copy carries only in-frame clones and drops some. This sample yields tens of thousands of clones, of which 89% are seen a single time; around 13% belongs to the top ten. These records were also assigned to another study, of regulatory T cells. As that study records: The primer mix had 52 TRBV and 13 TRBJ primers.

Material: CD8+ T cells sorted from blood. These receptors originate from a human donor in good health.

This clone was detected only once. The J gene is TRBJ2-1, the V gene TRBV5-4, with 7 nucleotides matching TRBD2. Losses at the gene ends were 4 bases for V and 4 bases for J; bases not matched to a gene: 5. The CDR3 is 14 amino acids. CDR1 is SGHNT, CDR2 YYREEE, per germline (reference sequence). CDR3 protein: CASSHPRGYNEQFF. In nucleotides, the CDR3 is TGTGCCAGCAGCCACCCGCGGGGGTACAATGAGCAGTTCTTC.

A single count supports this clone. The chain carries TRBV27 and TRBJ2-7; 11 bases align to TRBD2. V lost 3 bases and J lost 5; bases outside the gene matches: 12. Germline CDR1 MNHEY, CDR2 SMNVEV (reference sequence). The CDR3 has 17 amino acids. Here the CDR3 DNA reads TGTGCCAGCAGTTTTAGCGGGAGGGCCTTCCGGCGGAACGAGCAGTACTTC. This translates into CASSFSGRAFRRNEQYF.

V and J are TRBV6-1 and TRBJ2-2; TRBD2 matches at 9 bases. CDR1 is MNHNS and CDR2 is SASEGT in the germline V gene. V lost 1 base to trimming and J lost 4 bases; unmatched junction nucleotides: 10. This CDR3 has 18 amino acids. CDR3 sequence reads: CASSEVLSGRSGTGELFF. The DNA for the CDR3 is TGTGCCAGCAGTGAAGTTCTTAGCGGGAGATCGGGCACCGGGGAGCTGTTTTTT.

The CDR3 protein is CASSLDSGGSQPQHF. CDR3 nucleotides: TGTGCCAGCAGCTTGGATTCAGGGGGAAGTCAGCCCCAGCATTTT. The J gene is TRBJ1-5, the V gene TRBV5-8; TRBD1 matches at 7 bases. The J segment lost 6 bases and the V segment lost 0 bases, leaving 6 bases of the junction unmatched. Germline CDR1 reads SGHTS; CDR2 reads YDEGEE. This CDR3 has 15 amino acids.

This clone was seen just once. J is TRBJ1-2 and V is TRBV5-1, with D possibly TRBD1 on 5 matching bases. Trimming took 4 bases from V and 7 from J, leaving 17 bases between them. CDR1 SGHRS and CDR2 YFSETQ come from the germline V gene. The length of the CDR3 is 14 residues. CDR3 in amino acids: CASSPSTGVVGYTF. In DNA, the CDR3 is TGCGCCAGCAGCCCCTCCACAGGCGTCGTTGGCTACACCTTC.

This chain links TRBV5-6 with TRBJ1-2; 10 bases map to TRBD1. V was pared by 1 base and J by 4 bases, with 7 bases of the junction left unmatched. Germline CDR1 and CDR2: SGHDT and YYEEEE. The CDR3 totals 16 residues. The CDR3 DNA reads TGTGCCAGCAGCTTGACTACGACAGGGGGCTCCTATGGCTACACCTTC. It is translated as CASSLTTTGGSYGYTF.

V is TRBV19 and J is TRBJ1-5, with D tentatively TRBD1 (6 bases). Germline lookup yields CDR1 LNHDA and CDR2 SQIVND (reference sequence). This CDR3 is built from 15 residues. V lost 6 bases to trimming and J lost 0 bases, with 12 bases between them. The CDR3 here is CASSQGTNSNQPQHF. The CDR3 nucleotides are TGTGCCAGTAGCCAGGGGACGAATAGCAATCAGCCCCAGCATTTT.

The chain couples TRBV4-1 to TRBJ2-5; 14 bases are a match to TRBD2. The ends lost 1 base at V and 2 bases at J; junction bases unmatched: 3. The CDR3 loop spans 17 amino acids. Germline CDR1 MGHRA, CDR2 YSYEKL. The CDR3 DNA reads TGCGCCAGCAGCCAAGTGGGACTAGCGGGGGTTCAAGAGACCCAGTACTTC. Translation: CASSQVGLAGVQETQYF.

The chain carries TRBV2 and TRBJ1-6; a possible D gene is TRBD1 (5 bases). Germline-derived CDR1 and CDR2 are SNHLY and FYNNEI. Trimming shortened V by 7 bases and J by 4 bases, and 8 bases separated the two germline ends. The CDR3 length is 13 residues. CDR3 residues: CASTGGYNSPLHF. CDR3 coding DNA: TGTGCCAGCACCGGGGGGTATAATTCACCCCTCCACTTT.

The count of this clone is one. This rearrangement joins TRBV20-1 to TRBJ1-4, with a weak D call TRBD1 (5 bases). CDR1 and CDR2 (germline): DFQATT, SNEGSKA (reference sequence). Trimming pared 5 bases from V and 8 bases from J, leaving 9 bases between. There are 11 residues in the CDR3. CDR3 bases: TGCAGTGCTGGATCAGGGGAAAAACTGTTTTTT. Protein product: CSAGSGEKLFF.

The chain uses TRBV20-1 and TRBJ2-7, with TRBD2 as a possible D gene (5 bases). Deletions cut 5 bases from V and 2 bases from J, with 7 bases between. The CDR3 loop spans 11 amino acids. Looked up from germline, CDR1 is DFQATT and CDR2 is SNEGSKA (reference sequence). CDR3 in amino acids: CSALRAYEQYF. CDR3 DNA: TGCAGTGCTTTGAGGGCCTACGAGCAGTACTTC.

This clone was recorded once. The CDR3 sequence: CAWSERSNQPQHF. Written as DNA, the CDR3 is TGTGCCTGGAGTGAGAGGAGCAATCAGCCCCAGCATTTT. The rearrangement uses TRBV30 and TRBJ1-5, with D unclear. CDR1 and CDR2 (germline): GTSNPN, SVGIG (reference sequence). CDR3 length: 13 residues. Between the trimmed V and J ends, which lost 1 base and 1 base, there was a span of 5 bases.

The chain carries TRBV7-6 and TRBJ2-7; 12 bases are shared with TRBD1. CDR1 and CDR2 from the germline V gene are SGHVS and FNYEAQ. The CDR3 totals 16 residues. J gave up 2 bases and V 2 bases, and 4 bases lay outside the gene matches. The CDR3 reads CASSLPGTGGPYEQYF. CDR3 nucleotide sequence: TGTGCCAGCAGCTTACCGGGGACAGGGGGCCCCTACGAGCAGTACTTC.

This chain connects TRBV6-5 to TRBJ1-2; D is unclear. This CDR3 comprises 11 residues. Germline V CDR1 and CDR2: MNHEY, SVGAGI. Trimming removed 7 bases from V and 5 bases from J, with 8 bases in between. This chain's CDR3 is CASTNGYGYTF. Written as DNA, the CDR3 is TGTGCCAGCACCAACGGGTATGGCTACACCTTC.

This chain connects TRBV6-5 to TRBJ2-2, with D maybe TRBD2 (6 bases). Trimming took off 6 bases at V and 4 bases at J, with 12 bases between the two ends. Germline CDR1 reads MNHEY; CDR2 reads SVGAGI. The CDR3 spans 14 residues. CDR3: CASSILASTGELFF. CDR3 nucleotides: TGTGCCAGCAGCATCCTAGCGAGCACCGGGGAGCTGTTTTTT.

The table lists this clone with a count of one. V is TRBV27 and J is TRBJ1-5, with no clear D. This CDR3 has 15 amino acids. Trimming shortened V by 5 bases and J by 4 bases, and 15 bases separated the two germline ends. Per germline, CDR1 MNHEY and CDR2 SMNVEV (reference sequence). In nucleotides, the CDR3 is TGTGCCAGCAGTCTGACGAGAGATCAGAATCAGCCCCAGCATTTT. This codes for CASSLTRDQNQPQHF.

This chain joins TRBV4-1 and TRBJ2-7; D might be TRBD1 or TRBD2, each matching 5 bases. This CDR3 comprises 14 residues. Germline CDR1 and CDR2: MGHRA and YSYEKL. Trimming took 4 bases from V and 4 from J, leaving 14 bases between them. CDR3: CASSPGPHTYEQYF. The CDR3 DNA reads as TGCGCCAGCAGCCCGGGACCCCATACTTACGAGCAGTACTTC.

The CDR3 spells CAWSVRRAAGANVLTF. CDR3 DNA: TGTGCCTGGAGTGTTCGACGAGCGGCTGGGGCCAACGTCCTGACTTTC. This rearrangement joins TRBV30 to TRBJ2-6, with a tentative D call TRBD2 (5 bases). With 0 bases removed from V and 2 bases from J, the gap between germline ends came to 11 bases. The CDR3 is 16 residues long. Germline lookup yields CDR1 GTSNPN and CDR2 SVGIG (reference sequence).

The chain couples TRBV2 to TRBJ2-3, with 11 bases that match TRBD2. The CDR3 totals 16 residues. V was pared by 3 bases and J by 1 base, with 3 bases of the junction left unmatched. Per the germline V gene, CDR1 is SNHLY and CDR2 is FYNNEI. The chain's CDR3 is CASSDILAGGTDTQYF. CDR3 DNA sequence: TGTGCCAGCAGTGATATACTAGCGGGGGGCACAGATACGCAGTATTTT.